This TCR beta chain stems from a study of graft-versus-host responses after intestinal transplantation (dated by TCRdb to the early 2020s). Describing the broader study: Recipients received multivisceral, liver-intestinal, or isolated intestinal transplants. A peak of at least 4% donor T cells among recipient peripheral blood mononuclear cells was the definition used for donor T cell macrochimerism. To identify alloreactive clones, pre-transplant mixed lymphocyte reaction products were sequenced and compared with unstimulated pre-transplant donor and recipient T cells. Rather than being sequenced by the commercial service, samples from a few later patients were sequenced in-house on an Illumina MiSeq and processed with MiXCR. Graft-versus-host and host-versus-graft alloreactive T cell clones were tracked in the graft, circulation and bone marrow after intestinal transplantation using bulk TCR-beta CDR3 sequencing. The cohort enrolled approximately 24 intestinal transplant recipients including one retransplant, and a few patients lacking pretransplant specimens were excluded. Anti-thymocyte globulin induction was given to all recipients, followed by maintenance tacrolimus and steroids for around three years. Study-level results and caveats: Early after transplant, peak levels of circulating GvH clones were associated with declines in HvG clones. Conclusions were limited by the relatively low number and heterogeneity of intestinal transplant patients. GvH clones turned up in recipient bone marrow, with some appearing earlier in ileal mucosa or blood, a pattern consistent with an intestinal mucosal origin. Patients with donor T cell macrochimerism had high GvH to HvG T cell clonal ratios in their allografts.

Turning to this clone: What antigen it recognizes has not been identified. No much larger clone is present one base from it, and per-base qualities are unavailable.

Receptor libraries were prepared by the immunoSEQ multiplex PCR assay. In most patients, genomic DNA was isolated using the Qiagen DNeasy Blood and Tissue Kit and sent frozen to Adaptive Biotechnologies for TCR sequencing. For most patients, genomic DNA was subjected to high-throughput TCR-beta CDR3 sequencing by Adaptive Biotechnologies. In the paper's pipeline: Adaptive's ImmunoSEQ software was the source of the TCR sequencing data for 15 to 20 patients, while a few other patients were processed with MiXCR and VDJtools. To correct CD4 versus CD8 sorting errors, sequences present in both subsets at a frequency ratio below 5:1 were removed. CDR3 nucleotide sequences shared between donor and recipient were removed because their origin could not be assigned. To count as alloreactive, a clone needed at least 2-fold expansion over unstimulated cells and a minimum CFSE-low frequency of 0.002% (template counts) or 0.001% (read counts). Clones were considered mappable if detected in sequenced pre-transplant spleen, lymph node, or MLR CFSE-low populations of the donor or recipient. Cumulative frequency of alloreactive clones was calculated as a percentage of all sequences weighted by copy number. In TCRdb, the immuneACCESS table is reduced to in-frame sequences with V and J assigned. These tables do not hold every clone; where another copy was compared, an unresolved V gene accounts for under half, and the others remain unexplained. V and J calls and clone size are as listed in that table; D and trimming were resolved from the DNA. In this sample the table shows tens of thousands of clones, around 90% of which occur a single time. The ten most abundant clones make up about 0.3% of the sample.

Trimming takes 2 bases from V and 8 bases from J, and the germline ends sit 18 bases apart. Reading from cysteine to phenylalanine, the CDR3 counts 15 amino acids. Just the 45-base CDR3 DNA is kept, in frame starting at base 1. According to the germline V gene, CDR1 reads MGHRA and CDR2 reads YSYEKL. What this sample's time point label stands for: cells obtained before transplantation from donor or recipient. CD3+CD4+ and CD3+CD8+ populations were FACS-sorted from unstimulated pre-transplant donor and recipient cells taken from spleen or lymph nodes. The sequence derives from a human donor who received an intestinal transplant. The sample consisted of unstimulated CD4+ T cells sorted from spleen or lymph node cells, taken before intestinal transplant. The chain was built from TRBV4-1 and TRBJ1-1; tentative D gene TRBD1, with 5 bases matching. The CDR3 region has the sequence CASSQTPGRRSEAFF. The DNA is TGCGCCAGCAGCCAAACCCCGGGACGGCGGAGCGAAGCTTTCTTT.